This is a list of T cell receptor beta chains from one sample in a study of response to subunit inactivated influenza vaccine. In TCRdb, the RT-PCR reads were re-called with MiXCR into one record per CDR3 protein. The sample yields over 400,000 distinct CDR3 sequences, 10% to 15% seen once. Sequenced here: PBMCs from blood, sampled roughly 46 days after vaccination. The origin of the receptors is a man aged 45-65 years who received an inactivated influenza vaccine. Both conserved end residues are part of each CDR3. Each record gives: J gene, V gene, clone size, D gene, CDR3 DNA, CDR3 protein. The D gene is left open where the match is weak. The listing skips clone size in some rows; elsewhere it reads once, few, many or a size class.

J: TRBJ1-2; V: TRBV7-3; size: few; D: .; DNA: TGTGCCAGCAGCTTAAATGTGGGGCCTAACTATGGCTACACCTTC; CDR3: CASSLNVGPNYGYTF
J: TRBJ2-6; V: TRBV5-6; size: .; D: .; DNA: TGTGCCAGCAGCTTGAACCCCAGCTCTGGGGCCAACGTCCTGACTTTC; CDR3: CASSLNPSSGANVLTF
J: TRBJ1-2; V: TRBV20-1; size: many; D: .; DNA: TGCAGTGCTAGCGACAGGCACTATGGCTACACCTTC; CDR3: CSASDRHYGYTF
J: TRBJ2-1; V: TRBV4-2; size: few; D: .; DNA: TGTGCCAGCAGCCAAGAATGGTATAGCTCCTACAATGAGCAGTTCTTC; CDR3: CASSQEWYSSYNEQFF
J: TRBJ2-1; V: TRBV4-2; size: .; D: TRBD2; DNA: TGTGCCAGCAGCCAAGATGGCGGGGGAAGTGAGCAGTTCTTC; CDR3: CASSQDGGGSEQFF
J: TRBJ2-3; V: TRBV4-3; size: few; D: TRBD2; DNA: TGCGCCAGCAGATGGAGCGGGGATAGCACAGATACGCAGTATTTT; CDR3: CASRWSGDSTDTQYF
J: TRBJ2-1; V: TRBV11-2; size: few; D: .; DNA: TGTGCCAGCAGCTTTTACGGGACCATCAAGCAGGCCGAGCAGTTCTTC; CDR3: CASSFYGTIKQAEQFF
J: TRBJ2-7; V: TRBV4-3; size: .; D: .; DNA: TGCGCCAGCAGCCAAGACCAGGGGGGGGCCGAGCAGTACTTC; CDR3: CASSQDQGGAEQYF
J: TRBJ2-1; V: TRBV7-3; size: few; D: TRBD2; DNA: TGTGCCAGCAGCAAGGGACTAGCGGGACCCCAGGAGCAGTTCTTC; CDR3: CASSKGLAGPQEQFF
J: TRBJ1-2; V: TRBV7-9; size: few; D: .; DNA: TGTGCCAGCAGCTTAGACCGAGGCTTCCATGGCTACACCTTC; CDR3: CASSLDRGFHGYTF
J: TRBJ2-5; V: TRBV12-3/TRBV12-4; size: .; D: .; DNA: TGTGCCAGCAGTTTAGACCAGGGGCGGGATGTAAAAGAGACCCAGTACTTC; CDR3: CASSLDQGRDVKETQYF
J: TRBJ2-1; V: TRBV5-1; size: .; D: TRBD2; DNA: TGCGCCAGCAGCCAACTAGCGGGAGGTGGCGCGGAGCAGTTCTTC; CDR3: CASSQLAGGGAEQFF
J: TRBJ2-3; V: TRBV15; size: few; D: TRBD2; DNA: TGTGCCACCAGCAGAGGGGAGGGTTTTGGCGATACGCAGTATTTT; CDR3: CATSRGEGFGDTQYF